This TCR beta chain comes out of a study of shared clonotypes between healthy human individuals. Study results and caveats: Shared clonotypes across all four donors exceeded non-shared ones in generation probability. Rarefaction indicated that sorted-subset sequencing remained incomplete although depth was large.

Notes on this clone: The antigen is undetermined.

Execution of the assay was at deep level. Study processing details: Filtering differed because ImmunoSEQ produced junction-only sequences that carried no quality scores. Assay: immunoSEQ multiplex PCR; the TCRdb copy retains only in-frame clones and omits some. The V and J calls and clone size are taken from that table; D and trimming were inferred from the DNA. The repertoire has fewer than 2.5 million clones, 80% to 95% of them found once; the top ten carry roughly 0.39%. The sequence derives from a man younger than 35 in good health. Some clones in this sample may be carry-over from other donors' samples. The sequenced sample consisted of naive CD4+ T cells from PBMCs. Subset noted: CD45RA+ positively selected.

This CDR3 is CASSSGGTEAFF. CDR3 bases: TGCGCCAGCAGCTCGGGTGGTACTGAAGCTTTCTTT. The chain uses TRBV5-1 and TRBJ1-1; D remains ambiguous. V lost 3 bases to trimming and J lost 5 bases, with 8 bases between them. CDR3 length: 12 residues. Germline values: CDR1 SGHRS, CDR2 YFSETQ.